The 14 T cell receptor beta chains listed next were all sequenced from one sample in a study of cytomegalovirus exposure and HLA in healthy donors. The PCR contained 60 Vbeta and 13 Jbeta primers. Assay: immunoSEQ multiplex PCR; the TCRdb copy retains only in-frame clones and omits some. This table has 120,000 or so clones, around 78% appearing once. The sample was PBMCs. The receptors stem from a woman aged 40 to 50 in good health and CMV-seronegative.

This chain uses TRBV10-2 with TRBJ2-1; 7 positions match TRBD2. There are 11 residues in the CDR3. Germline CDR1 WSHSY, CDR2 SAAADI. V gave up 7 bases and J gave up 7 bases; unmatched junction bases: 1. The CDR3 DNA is TGCGCCAGCACCGGGGGGAATGAGCAGTTCTTC. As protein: CASTGGNEQFF.

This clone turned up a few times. CDR3 nucleotide sequence: TGTGCCAGCAGCACGGGACTAGCGACGAATGAGCAGTTCTTC. This gives the protein CASSTGLATNEQFF. The rearrangement uses TRBV7-2 and TRBJ2-1, with 10 bases lining up with TRBD2. The germline CDR1 and CDR2 sequences are SGHTA and FQGNSA. The length of the CDR3 is 14 residues. J lost 7 bases, V lost 5 bases, and 5 bases had no gene match.

The CDR3 DNA follows: TGCGCCAGCACGACTAGCGGGCTATACAATGAGCAGTTCTTC. Translating it yields CASTTSGLYNEQFF. The chain joins TRBV5-1 to TRBJ2-1, with 10 bases fitting TRBD2. Germline CDR1 reads SGHRS; CDR2 reads YFSETQ. The CDR3 has 14 amino acids. J was trimmed by 4 bases and V by 6 bases; bases with no gene match: 4.

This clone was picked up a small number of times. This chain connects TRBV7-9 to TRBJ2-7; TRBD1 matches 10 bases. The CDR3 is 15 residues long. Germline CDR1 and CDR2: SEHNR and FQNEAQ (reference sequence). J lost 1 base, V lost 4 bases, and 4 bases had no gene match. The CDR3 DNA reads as TGTGCCAGCAGCTCAACGGGACAGGGGTCCTACGAGCAGTACTTC. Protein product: CASSSTGQGSYEQYF.

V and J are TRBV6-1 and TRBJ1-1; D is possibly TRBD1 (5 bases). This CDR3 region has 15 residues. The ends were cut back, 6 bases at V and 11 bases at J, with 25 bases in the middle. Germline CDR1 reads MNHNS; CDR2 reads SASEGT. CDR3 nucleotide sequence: TGTGCCAGCAGGAGAGGGACTGAGTGGGGGTCAGGGGCTTTCTTT. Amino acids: CASRRGTEWGSGAFF.

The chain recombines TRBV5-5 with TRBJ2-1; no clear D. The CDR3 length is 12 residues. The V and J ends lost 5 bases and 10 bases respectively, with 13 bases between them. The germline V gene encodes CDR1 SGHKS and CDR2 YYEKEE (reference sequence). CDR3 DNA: TGTGCCAGCAGTTCCCTAGATGGGGAGCAGTTCTTC. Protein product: CASSSLDGEQFF.

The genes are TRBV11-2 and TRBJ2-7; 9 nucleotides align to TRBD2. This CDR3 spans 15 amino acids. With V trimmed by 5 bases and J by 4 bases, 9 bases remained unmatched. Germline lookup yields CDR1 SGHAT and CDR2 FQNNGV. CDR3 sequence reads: CASSPDSGRSYEQYF. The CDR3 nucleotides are TGTGCCAGCAGCCCGGATAGCGGGAGATCGTACGAGCAGTACTTC.

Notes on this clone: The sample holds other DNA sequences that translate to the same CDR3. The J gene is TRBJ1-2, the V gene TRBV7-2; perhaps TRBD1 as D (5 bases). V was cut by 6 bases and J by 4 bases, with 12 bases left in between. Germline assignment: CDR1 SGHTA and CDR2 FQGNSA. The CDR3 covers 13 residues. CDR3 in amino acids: CASSSGQGYGYTF. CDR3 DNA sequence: TGTGCCAGCAGTTCCGGACAAGGCTATGGCTACACCTTC.

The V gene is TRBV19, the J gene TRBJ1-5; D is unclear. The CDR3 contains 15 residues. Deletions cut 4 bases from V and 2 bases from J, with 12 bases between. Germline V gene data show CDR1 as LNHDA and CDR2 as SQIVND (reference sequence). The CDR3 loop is CASSSTGWGNQPQHF. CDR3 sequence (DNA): TGTGCCAGTAGTAGCACGGGGTGGGGCAATCAGCCCCAGCATTTT. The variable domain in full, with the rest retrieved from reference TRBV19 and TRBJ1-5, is DGGITQSPKYLFRKEGQNVTLSCEQNLNHDAMYWYRQDPGQGLRLIYYSQIVNDFQKGDIAEGYSVSREKKESFPLTVTSAQKNPTAFYLCASSSTGWGNQPQHFGDGTRLSIL.

CDR3 nucleotides: TGTGCCAGCAGCTCCTACAGGGGCCGGGGCTACACCTTC. Amino acids: CASSSYRGRGYTF. This sequence joins TRBV5-8 and TRBJ1-2, with 7 bases that match TRBD1. Trimming at V came to 3 bases and at J to 8 bases, leaving 7 bases not matched to a gene. Germline V gene sequence: CDR1 SGHTS, CDR2 YDEGEE. This CDR3 region has 13 residues.

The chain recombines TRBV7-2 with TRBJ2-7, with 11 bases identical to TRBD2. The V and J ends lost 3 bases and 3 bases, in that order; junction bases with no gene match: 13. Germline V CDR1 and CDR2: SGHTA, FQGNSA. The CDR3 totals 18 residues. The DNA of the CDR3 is TGTGCCAGCAGCTTGGCCCTTACGACTAGCGGGATGAACTACGAGCAGTACTTC. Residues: CASSLALTTSGMNYEQYF.

The CDR3 is CASSLDRNTEAFF. CDR3 DNA: TGTGCCAGCAGCTTGGACAGGAACACTGAAGCTTTCTTT. V usage is TRBV7-6 and J usage is TRBJ1-1; D is possibly TRBD1 (6 bases). There are 13 residues in the CDR3. Germline lookup yields CDR1 SGHVS and CDR2 FNYEAQ. Between the trimmed V and J ends, which lost 3 bases and 1 base, there was a span of 6 bases.

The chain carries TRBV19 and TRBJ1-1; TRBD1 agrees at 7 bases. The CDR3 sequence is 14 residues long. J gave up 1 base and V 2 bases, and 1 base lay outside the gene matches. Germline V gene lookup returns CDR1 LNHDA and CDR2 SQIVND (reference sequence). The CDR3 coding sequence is TGTGCCAGTAGTATATGGACAGGGAACACTGAAGCTTTCTTT. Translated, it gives CASSIWTGNTEAFF.

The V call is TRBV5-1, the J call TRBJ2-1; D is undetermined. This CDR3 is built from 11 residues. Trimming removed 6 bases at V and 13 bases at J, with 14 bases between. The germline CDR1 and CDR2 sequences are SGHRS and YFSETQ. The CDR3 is CASTRLSYQFF. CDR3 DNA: TGCGCCAGCACGCGTCTATCCTATCAGTTCTTC.